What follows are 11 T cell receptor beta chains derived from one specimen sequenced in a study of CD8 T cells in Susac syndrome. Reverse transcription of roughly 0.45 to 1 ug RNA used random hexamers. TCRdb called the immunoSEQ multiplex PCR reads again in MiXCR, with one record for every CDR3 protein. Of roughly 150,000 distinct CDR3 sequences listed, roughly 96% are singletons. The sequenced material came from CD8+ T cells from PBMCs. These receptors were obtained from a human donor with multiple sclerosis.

The CDR3 nucleotides are TGTGCCAGCAGCTCCGGGTGGACAGGGGGCAACTATGGCTACACCTTC. Protein sequence: CASSSGWTGGNYGYTF. This sequence joins TRBV7-9 and TRBJ1-2, with 11 nucleotides matching TRBD1. With V trimmed by 4 bases and J by 2 bases, 6 bases remained unmatched. This CDR3 spans 16 amino acids. Germline V gene data show CDR1 as SEHNR and CDR2 as FQNEAQ (reference sequence).

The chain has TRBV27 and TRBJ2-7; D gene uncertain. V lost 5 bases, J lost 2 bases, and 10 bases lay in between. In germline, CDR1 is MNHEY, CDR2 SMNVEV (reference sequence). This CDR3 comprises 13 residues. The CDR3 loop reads CASSPAATYEQYV. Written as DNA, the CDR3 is TGTGCCAGCAGTCCGGCAGCTACCTACGAGCAGTACGTC.

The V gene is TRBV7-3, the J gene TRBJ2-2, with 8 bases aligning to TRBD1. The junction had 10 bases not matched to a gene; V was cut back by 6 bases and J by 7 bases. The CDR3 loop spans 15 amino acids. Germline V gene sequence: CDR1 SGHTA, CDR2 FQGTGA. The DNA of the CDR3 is TGTGCCAGCAGTCAACGGACAGGGAGCGTCGGGGAGCTGTTTTTT. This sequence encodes CASSQRTGSVGELFF.

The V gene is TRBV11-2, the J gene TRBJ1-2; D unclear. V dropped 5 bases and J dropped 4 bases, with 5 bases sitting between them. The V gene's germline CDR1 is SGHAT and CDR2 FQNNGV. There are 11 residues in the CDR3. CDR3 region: CASSPLYGYTF. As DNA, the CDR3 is TGTGCCAGCAGCCCCCTCTATGGCTACACCTTC. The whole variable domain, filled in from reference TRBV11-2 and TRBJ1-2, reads EAGVAQSPRYKIIEKRQSVAFWCNPISGHATLYWYQQILGQGPKLLIQFQNNGVVDDSQLPKDRFSAERLKGVDSTLKIQPAKLEDSAVYLCASSPLYGYTFGSGTRLTVV.

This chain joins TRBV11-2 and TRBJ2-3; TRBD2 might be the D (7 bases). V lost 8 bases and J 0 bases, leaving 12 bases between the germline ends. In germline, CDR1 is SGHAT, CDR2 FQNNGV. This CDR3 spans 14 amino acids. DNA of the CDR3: TGTGCCAGCGGCCGGGGGGCTAGCACAGATACGCAGTATTTT. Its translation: CASGRGASTDTQYF.

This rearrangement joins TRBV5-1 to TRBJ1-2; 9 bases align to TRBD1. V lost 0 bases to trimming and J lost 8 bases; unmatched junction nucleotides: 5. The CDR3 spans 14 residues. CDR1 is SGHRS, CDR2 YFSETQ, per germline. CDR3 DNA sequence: TGCGCCAGCAGCTTGGCGGACAGGGGAGGAGGCTACACCTTC. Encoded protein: CASSLADRGGGYTF.

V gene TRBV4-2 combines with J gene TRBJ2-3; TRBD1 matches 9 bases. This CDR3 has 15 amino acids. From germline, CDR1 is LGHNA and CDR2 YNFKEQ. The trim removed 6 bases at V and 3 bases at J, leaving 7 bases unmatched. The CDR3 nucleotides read TGTGCCAGCAGTTACAGGGGGCGCATGACAGATACGCAGTATTTT. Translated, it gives CASSYRGRMTDTQYF.

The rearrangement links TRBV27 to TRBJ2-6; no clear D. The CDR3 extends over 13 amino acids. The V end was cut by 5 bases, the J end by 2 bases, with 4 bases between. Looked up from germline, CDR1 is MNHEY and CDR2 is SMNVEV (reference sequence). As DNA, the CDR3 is TGTGCCAGCAGTCAAACTGGGGCCAACGTCCTGACTTTC. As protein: CASSQTGANVLTF.

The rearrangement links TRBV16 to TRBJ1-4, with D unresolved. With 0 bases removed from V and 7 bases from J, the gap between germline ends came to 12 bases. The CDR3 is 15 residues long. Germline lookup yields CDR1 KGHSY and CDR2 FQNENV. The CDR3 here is CASSQSGSLGEKLFF. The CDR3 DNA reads TGTGCCAGCAGCCAATCAGGCTCTTTGGGTGAAAAACTGTTTTTT.

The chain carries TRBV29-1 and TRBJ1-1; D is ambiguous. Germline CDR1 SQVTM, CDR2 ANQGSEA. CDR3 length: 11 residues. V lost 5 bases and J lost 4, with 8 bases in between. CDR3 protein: CSVFVGTEAFF. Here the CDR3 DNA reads TGCAGCGTTTTTGTTGGCACTGAAGCTTTCTTT.

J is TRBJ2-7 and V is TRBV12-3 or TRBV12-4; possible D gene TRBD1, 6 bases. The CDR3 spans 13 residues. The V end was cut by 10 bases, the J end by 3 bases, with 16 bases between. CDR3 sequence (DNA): TGTGCCACCACGACAGGAAATCTCTACGAGCAGTACTTC. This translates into CATTTGNLYEQYF.